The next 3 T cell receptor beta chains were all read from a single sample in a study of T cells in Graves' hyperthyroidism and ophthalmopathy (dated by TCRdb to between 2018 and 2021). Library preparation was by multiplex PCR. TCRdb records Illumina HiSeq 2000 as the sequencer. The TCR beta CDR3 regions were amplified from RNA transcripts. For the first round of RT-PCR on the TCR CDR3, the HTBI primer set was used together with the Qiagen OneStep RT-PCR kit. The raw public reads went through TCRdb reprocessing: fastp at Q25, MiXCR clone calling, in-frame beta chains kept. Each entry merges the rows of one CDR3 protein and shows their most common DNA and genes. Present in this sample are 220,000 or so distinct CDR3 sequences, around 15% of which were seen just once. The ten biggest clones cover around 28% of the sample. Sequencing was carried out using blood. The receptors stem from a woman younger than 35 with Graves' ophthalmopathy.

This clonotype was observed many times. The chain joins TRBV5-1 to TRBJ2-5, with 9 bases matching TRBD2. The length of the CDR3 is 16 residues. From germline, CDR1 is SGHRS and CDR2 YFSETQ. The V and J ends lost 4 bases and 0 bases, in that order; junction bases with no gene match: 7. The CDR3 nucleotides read TGCGCCAGCAGCGCCGTAGCGGGGGCTAACCAAGAGACCCAGTACTTC. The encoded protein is CASSAVAGANQETQYF. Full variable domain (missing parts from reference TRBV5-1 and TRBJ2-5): KAGVTQTPRYLIKTRGQQVTLSCSPISGHRSVSWYQQTPGQGLQFLFEYFSETQRNKGNFPGRFSGRQFSNSRSEMNVSTLELGDSALYLCASSAVAGANQETQYFGPGTRLLVL.

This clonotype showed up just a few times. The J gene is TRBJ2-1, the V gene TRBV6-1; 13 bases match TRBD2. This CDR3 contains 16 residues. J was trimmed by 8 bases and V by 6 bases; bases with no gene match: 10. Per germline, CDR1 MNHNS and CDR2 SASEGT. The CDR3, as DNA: TGTGCCAGCAGGCGGACTAGCGGGAGTAAGTCGCATGAGCAGTTCTTC. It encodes CASRRTSGSKSHEQFF.

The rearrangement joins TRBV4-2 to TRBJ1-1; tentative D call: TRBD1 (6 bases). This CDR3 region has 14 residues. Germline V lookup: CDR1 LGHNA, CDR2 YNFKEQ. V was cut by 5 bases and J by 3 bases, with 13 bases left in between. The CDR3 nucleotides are TGTGCCAGCAGCTTACTGGCAGGGGACACTGAAGCTTTCTTT. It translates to CASSLLAGDTEAFF.